This T cell receptor beta chain came from a study of blood T cell repertoires in COVID-19. Germline CDR1 reads ENHRY; CDR2 reads SYGVKD. The CDR3 extends over 14 amino acids. The V segment lost 3 bases and the J segment 2 bases; nucleotides outside the gene matches: 4. Methods used by the authors: Nucleated cell number was recorded as an estimate derived from reference gene primer amplification. TCRdb's copy holds only in-frame clones and misses some; the assay was immunoSEQ multiplex PCR. The V and J calls and clone size are taken from that table; D and trimming were inferred from the DNA. Of around 130,000 clones listed, about nine tenths are singletons.

The source material was peripheral blood. The V gene is TRBV10-3, the J gene TRBJ2-7; 7 bases align to TRBD1. The clonotype comes from a man aged 40-49 years with acute or convalescent COVID-19. CDR3 residues: CAISDRGGAYEQYF. CDR3 DNA: TGTGCCATCAGTGACCGAGGGGGCGCCTACGAGCAGTACTTC.